The subject of this entry is one TCR beta chain. What it recognizes is unknown. This sample stems from a study of post-analysis software for immune sequencing data. Study-wide results and caveats: Pronounced co-clustering by F measure was evident among identically batched samples. There were five or six TRBV segments more frequent in patients than controls, and TRBV5-6, TRBV5-1 and TRBV20-1 were among them.

The trim removed 3 bases at V and 5 bases at J, leaving 11 bases unmatched. The CDR3 length is 16 residues. CDR1 is SGHRS, CDR2 YFSETQ, per germline. Unique molecular identifiers were carried by the TCR beta cDNA libraries. It was from about 0.98 to 11 million T cells that roughly 0.5 million cDNA molecules came. TCRdb ran MiXCR on the PCR reads and lists one entry per CDR3 protein. This sample carries some 700,000 distinct CDR3 sequences, 55% to 70% of them seen once, and the ten largest clones take roughly 12%. The TCR originated in a girl aged 2 to 9 with multiple sclerosis. Source material: blood. This chain uses TRBV5-1 with TRBJ2-5, with TRBD1 identical over 9 bases. The CDR3 reads CASSSGDRVYEETQYF. DNA for the CDR3: TGCGCCAGCAGCTCGGGGGACAGGGTCTATGAGGAGACCCAGTACTTC.